The 12 T cell receptor beta chains reported below all come from one sample, sequenced in a study of CD8 T cells in ankylosing spondylitis. MiXCR, run by TCRdb on the 5' RACE reads, gives a single entry per CDR3 protein. The sample shows around 230,000 distinct CDR3 sequences, approximately 9% of them seen only once. The source material was blood, either unsorted or a sorted T cell fraction (not recorded which). All receptors derive from a male donor with ankylosing spondylitis or in good health (not recorded which).

The J gene is TRBJ2-5, the V gene TRBV6-1; 10 bases match TRBD2. The CDR3 spans 17 residues. V shed 5 bases and J 4 bases; nucleotides not matched to a gene: 13. Germline V gives CDR1 MNHNS, CDR2 SASEGT. This CDR3 is CASSPRTSGGGSETQYF. The CDR3 DNA follows: TGTGCCAGCAGTCCCCGGACTAGCGGTGGAGGTTCAGAGACCCAGTACTTC.

The chain uses TRBV4-2 and TRBJ2-3; 10 bases line up with TRBD2. The V and J ends lost 5 bases and 1 base, in that order; junction bases with no gene match: 6. This CDR3 has 16 residues. Germline CDR1 and CDR2: LGHNA and YNFKEQ. The CDR3 nucleotides read TGTGCCAGCAGCTCCGGGACTAGCGACCGCACAGATACGCAGTATTTT. This gives the protein CASSSGTSDRTDTQYF.

This clonotype was seen a handful of times. The chain combines TRBV6-2 or TRBV6-3 with TRBJ2-7; D remains ambiguous. The V gene lost 6 bases and the J gene lost 4 bases, with 10 bases spanning the gap. Germline-derived CDR1 and CDR2 are MNHEY and SVGEGT. CDR3 length equals 12 residues. CDR3 region: CASSVTIYEQYF. The CDR3 nucleotides are TGTGCCAGCAGCGTCACCATATACGAGCAGTACTTC.

At least ten counts were recorded for this clonotype. The chain employs TRBV3-1 and TRBJ2-2, with no clear D. Germline V lookup: CDR1 LGHDT, CDR2 YNNKEL (reference sequence). There are 15 residues in the CDR3. Trimming cost V 0 bases and J 4 bases, with 9 bases left between them. CDR3 region: CASSQDGELTGELFF. Written as DNA, the CDR3 is TGTGCCAGCAGCCAAGATGGTGAGCTCACCGGGGAGCTGTTTTTT.

The CDR3 DNA reads TGTGCCAGCAGCTTAGCCTCAAACGGGGAGACCCAGTACTTC. As protein: CASSLASNGETQYF. V and J are TRBV7-2 and TRBJ2-5; the D is unclear. Germline CDR1 reads SGHTA; CDR2 reads FQGNSA. The CDR3 covers 14 residues. The V end lost 0 bases, the J end lost 5 bases, and 10 bases lay between the germline ends.

This clonotype was recorded many times. DNA of the CDR3: TGTGCCAGCACCAACAGGTTCCCCACTAATGAAAAACTGTTTTTT. Amino acid sequence: CASTNRFPTNEKLFF. The rearrangement joins TRBV12-3 or TRBV12-4 to TRBJ1-4, with D maybe TRBD1 (5 bases). V dropped 7 bases and J dropped 2 bases, with 14 bases sitting between them. The CDR3 contains 15 residues.

In its sample, this clonotype was seen many times. The chain employs TRBV4-1 and TRBJ2-1; D is uncertain. V lost 0 bases to trimming and J lost 9 bases, with 12 bases between them. The CDR3 sequence is 14 residues long. CDR1 is MGHRA, CDR2 YSYEKL, per germline. CDR3 in DNA: TGCGCCAGCAGCCAAGAAATCAGGATCGGTGAGCAGTTCTTC. Protein product: CASSQEIRIGEQFF.

This clonotype showed up many times. The chain has TRBV3-1 and TRBJ2-1; 15 bases are shared with TRBD2. This CDR3 has 19 residues. The junction had 6 bases not matched to a gene; V was cut back by 0 bases and J by 3 bases. CDR1 is LGHDT, CDR2 YNNKEL, per germline (reference sequence). The CDR3 loop is CASSQEGLAGGPLYNEQFF. The CDR3 DNA reads TGTGCCAGCAGCCAAGAGGGACTAGCGGGAGGTCCCCTCTACAATGAGCAGTTCTTC.

In its sample, this clonotype was seen a few times. With a much larger clone just one base away, this may be a read error. The rearrangement links TRBV19 to TRBJ2-1; 8 bases fit TRBD1. With V trimmed by 7 bases and J by 8 bases, 19 bases remained unmatched. The CDR3 spans 17 residues. Germline CDR1 reads LNHDA; CDR2 reads SQIVND (reference sequence). CDR3 DNA: TGTGCCAGTAAATCTAGCCCCAGCAGGGGGCTCAGCCATGAGCAGTTCTTC. Translating it yields CASKSSPSRGLSHEQFF.

V usage is TRBV29-1 and J usage is TRBJ2-3, with D possibly being TRBD2 (7 bases). The V and J ends lost 7 bases and 2 bases respectively, with 19 bases between them. Per the germline V gene, CDR1 is SQVTM and CDR2 is ANQGSEA. The CDR3 extends over 15 amino acids. In DNA, the CDR3 is TGCAGCGGGTACGGGACTGGGGGGGCCACAGATACGCAGTATTTT. The encoded protein is CSGYGTGGATDTQYF.

This clonotype was detected many times. The V call is TRBV12-3 or TRBV12-4, the J call TRBJ1-3; tentative D call: TRBD1 (6 bases). CDR3 length: 14 amino acids. Trimming pared 6 bases from V and 4 bases from J, leaving 13 bases between. The CDR3 DNA is TGTGCCAGCAGCTCAGGGGCGCCAGGAAACACCATATATTTT. Translated, it gives CASSSGAPGNTIYF.

This clonotype was seen at least ten times. This rearrangement joins TRBV30 to TRBJ2-1; D gene unclear. Germline V gene sequence: CDR1 GTSNPN, CDR2 SVGIG (reference sequence). Trimming stripped 0 bases from V and 15 bases from J, with 18 bases between. This CDR3 has 13 residues. The CDR3 nucleotides are TGTGCCTGGAGTGTAGGGAAAGGCCTACAGTTGTTCTTC. Translated, it gives CAWSVGKGLQLFF.